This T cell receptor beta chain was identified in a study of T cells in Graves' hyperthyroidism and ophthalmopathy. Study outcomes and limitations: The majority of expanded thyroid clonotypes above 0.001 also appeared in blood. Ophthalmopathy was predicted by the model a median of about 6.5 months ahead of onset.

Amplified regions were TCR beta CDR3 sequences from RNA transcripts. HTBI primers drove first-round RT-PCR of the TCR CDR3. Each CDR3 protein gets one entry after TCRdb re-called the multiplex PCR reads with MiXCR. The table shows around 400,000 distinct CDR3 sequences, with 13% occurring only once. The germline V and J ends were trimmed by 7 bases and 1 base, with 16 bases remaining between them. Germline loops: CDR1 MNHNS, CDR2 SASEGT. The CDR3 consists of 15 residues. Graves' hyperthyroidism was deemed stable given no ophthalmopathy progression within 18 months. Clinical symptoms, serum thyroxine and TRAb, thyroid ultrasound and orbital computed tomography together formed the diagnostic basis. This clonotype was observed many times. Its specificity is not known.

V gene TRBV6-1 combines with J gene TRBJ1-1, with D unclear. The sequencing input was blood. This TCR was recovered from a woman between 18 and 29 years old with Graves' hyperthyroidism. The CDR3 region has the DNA TGTGCCAGCATGAACCCCCTGGCCCAGAACACTGAAGCTTTCTTT. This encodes CASMNPLAQNTEAFF.